One and the same sample provided the 29 T cell receptor beta chains below, sequenced in a study of blood T cell repertoires in COVID-19. TCRdb's table, derived via immunoSEQ multiplex PCR, lists solely in-frame clones and lacks some. The sample records some 260,000 clones, about 86% being singletons. Sequenced input: peripheral blood. These receptors were taken from an older man with acute or convalescent COVID-19.

This clone occurred once. The chain combines TRBV5-1 with TRBJ1-2, with a tentative D call TRBD1 (5 bases). The V and J ends lost 4 bases and 2 bases respectively, with 12 bases between them. In germline, CDR1 is SGHRS, CDR2 YFSETQ. This CDR3 region has 14 residues. DNA for the CDR3: TGCGCCAGCAGCCCCGGCGGGGGGAACTATGGCTACACCTTC. This sequence encodes CASSPGGGNYGYTF.

The gene calls are TRBV5-4 and TRBJ2-4, with D unresolved. The germline CDR1 and CDR2 sequences are SGHNT and YYREEE (reference sequence). The V gene lost 0 bases and the J gene lost 1 base, with 8 bases spanning the gap. CDR3 size: 15 residues. DNA for the CDR3: TGTGCCAGCAGCTTGGATGAGGCTGCCAAAAACATTCAGTACTTC. It codes for CASSLDEAAKNIQYF.

V usage is TRBV30 and J usage is TRBJ2-3, with a weak D call TRBD1 (6 bases). The germline gives CDR1 GTSNPN, CDR2 SVGIG (reference sequence). The CDR3 is made up of 14 amino acids. Trimming removed 0 bases from V and 2 bases from J, with 9 bases in between. This CDR3 is CAWSVGAPTDTQYF. DNA of the CDR3: TGTGCCTGGAGTGTGGGGGCTCCCACAGATACGCAGTATTTT.

The V and J genes are TRBV6-5 and TRBJ1-5; TRBD1 is a possible D gene (6 bases). The CDR3 runs to 15 residues. In germline, CDR1 is MNHEY, CDR2 SVGAGI. The V end was cut by 4 bases, the J end by 4 bases, with 14 bases between. For the CDR3, the DNA is TGTGCCAGCAGTTTGGCCGGGACACCGAATCAGCCCCAGCATTTT. It specifies CASSLAGTPNQPQHF.

V usage is TRBV5-1 and J usage is TRBJ1-1; TRBD1 aligns across 9 bases. The germline CDR1 and CDR2 sequences are SGHRS and YFSETQ. The trim removed 4 bases at V and 0 bases at J, leaving 10 bases unmatched. This CDR3 contains 17 residues. CDR3 DNA sequence: TGCGCCAGCAGCCCGCAACAGGGGGCGAAGCTGAACACTGAAGCTTTCTTT. It is translated as CASSPQQGAKLNTEAFF.

V is TRBV6-1 and J is TRBJ1-5, with a tentative D call TRBD1 (5 bases). Germline CDR1 and CDR2: MNHNS and SASEGT. The germline V and J ends were trimmed by 6 bases and 0 bases, with 18 bases remaining between them. CDR3 length: 17 amino acids. CDR3 protein: CASRERGGENSNQPQHF. The CDR3 nucleotides are TGTGCCAGCAGAGAACGCGGGGGGGAAAATAGCAATCAGCCCCAGCATTTT.

This chain connects TRBV19 to TRBJ2-5, with TRBD2 matching over 13 bases. The CDR3 totals 15 residues. The V segment lost 5 bases and the J segment 5 bases; nucleotides outside the gene matches: 5. The germline V gene encodes CDR1 LNHDA and CDR2 SQIVND (reference sequence). CDR3 amino acids: CASSFRLAGGETQYF. The CDR3 DNA is TGTGCCAGTAGTTTTCGACTAGCGGGGGGCGAGACCCAGTACTTC.

The V and J genes are TRBV11-2 and TRBJ2-7; 7 bases are shared with TRBD1. The CDR3 covers 16 residues. CDR1 SGHAT and CDR2 FQNNGV come from the germline V gene. Unmatched junction bases numbered 13, after V lost 4 bases and J lost 4 bases. CDR3 region: CASSSTLGRGIYEQYF. CDR3 nucleotide sequence: TGTGCCAGCAGCTCCACCCTGGGCAGGGGGATTTACGAGCAGTACTTC.

J is TRBJ1-6 and V is TRBV7-6; D unclear. Germline V lookup: CDR1 SGHVS, CDR2 FNYEAQ. Trimming removed 4 bases at V and 7 bases at J, with 20 bases between. The CDR3 covers 17 residues. CDR3: CASSSFTPSGFNSPLHF. Written as DNA, the CDR3 is TGTGCCAGCAGCTCCTTTACACCCTCGGGATTCAATTCACCCCTCCACTTT. Drawing the rest from reference TRBV7-6 and TRBJ1-6, the complete variable domain is GAGVSQSPRYKVTKRGQDVALRCDPISGHVSLYWYRQALGQGPEFLTYFNYEAQQDKSGLPNDRFSAERPEGSISTLTIQRTEQRDSAMYRCASSSFTPSGFNSPLHFGNGTRLTVT.

V gene TRBV30 combines with J gene TRBJ1-4; D is perhaps TRBD1 (6 bases). CDR1 and CDR2 from the germline V gene are GTSNPN and SVGIG (reference sequence). V shed 1 base and J shed 10 bases, with 13 bases lying between them. The CDR3 totals 13 residues. CDR3 sequence reads: CAWSGYREGKLFF. The CDR3 coding sequence is TGTGCCTGGAGTGGGTACAGGGAAGGAAAACTGTTTTTT. Supplemented by reference TRBV30 and TRBJ1-4, the full variable domain reads SQTIHQWPATLVQPVGSPLSLECTVEGTSNPNLYWYRQAAGRGLQLLFYSVGIGQISSEVPQNLSASRPQDRQFILSSKKLLLSDSGFYLCAWSGYREGKLFFGSGTQLSVL.

The chain employs TRBV9 and TRBJ2-2; D is undetermined. The CDR3 spans 14 residues. With 3 bases removed from V and 2 bases from J, the gap between germline ends came to 8 bases. Germline CDR1 SGDLS, CDR2 YYNGEE. The CDR3 spells CASSGAVNTGELFF. The DNA of the CDR3 is TGTGCCAGCAGCGGGGCAGTAAACACCGGGGAGCTGTTTTTT.

The chain uses TRBV9 and TRBJ2-2, with TRBD1 matching 8 bases. Germline V gene sequence: CDR1 SGDLS, CDR2 YYNGEE. The CDR3 has 15 amino acids. J lost 5 bases, V lost 3 bases, and 6 bases had no gene match. This CDR3 reads CASSAGQEQTGELFF. The CDR3 DNA reads TGTGCCAGCAGCGCGGGACAGGAACAAACCGGGGAGCTGTTTTTT. The variable domain in full, with the rest retrieved from reference TRBV9 and TRBJ2-2, is DSGVTQTPKHLITATGQRVTLRCSPRSGDLSVYWYQQSLDQGLQFLIQYYNGEERAKGNILERFSAQQFPDLHSELNLSSLELGDSALYFCASSAGQEQTGELFFGEGSRLTVL.

The chain links TRBV9 to TRBJ1-1, with TRBD1 matching 9 bases. The CDR3 has 14 residues. Germline CDR1 reads SGDLS; CDR2 reads YYNGEE. The trim removed 3 bases at V and 5 bases at J, leaving 5 bases unmatched. The DNA for the CDR3 is TGTGCCAGCAGCGCCAACAGGGGGCGGACTGAAGCTTTCTTT. This gives the protein CASSANRGRTEAFF.

The J gene is TRBJ2-1, the V gene TRBV3-1 (or the pseudogene TRBV3-2); D might be TRBD2 (6 bases). The CDR3 loop spans 14 amino acids. Trimming took off 1 base at V and 8 bases at J, with 12 bases between the two ends. CDR1 and CDR2 (germline): LGHDT, YNNKEL (reference sequence). The CDR3 DNA reads TGTGCCAGCAGCCAAGCGGGAGCTCGGGATGAGCAGTTCTTC. Translation gives CASSQAGARDEQFF.

This chain links TRBV3-1 (or the pseudogene TRBV3-2) with TRBJ2-5, with a tentative D call TRBD2 (7 bases). The CDR3 length is 14 residues. The germline V gene encodes CDR1 LGHDT and CDR2 YNNKEL (reference sequence). With 4 bases removed from V and 5 bases from J, the gap between germline ends came to 14 bases. The DNA of the CDR3 is TGTGCCAGCAGCCGTCTCGGGGGGCGGGAGACCCAGTACTTC. This encodes CASSRLGGRETQYF.

This chain links TRBV6-2 or TRBV6-3 with TRBJ1-1; no reliable D call. The CDR3 contains 12 residues. V was pared by 2 bases and J by 4 bases, with 5 bases between. Germline assignment: CDR1 MNHEY and CDR2 SVGEGT. In DNA form, the CDR3 reads TGTGCCAGCAGTTACCAAGCCACTGAAGCTTTCTTT. Protein sequence: CASSYQATEAFF.

The genes are TRBV5-1 and TRBJ1-2, with TRBD1 matching 12 bases. The length of the CDR3 is 17 residues. The trim removed 0 bases at V and 8 bases at J, leaving 11 bases unmatched. The V gene's germline CDR1 is SGHRS and CDR2 YFSETQ. As DNA, the CDR3 is TGCGCCAGCAGCTTGGCCGGGACAGGGGGCCCGGCAGAGGGCTACACCTTC. Its translation: CASSLAGTGGPAEGYTF.

The gene calls are TRBV18 and TRBJ2-5; D possibly corresponds to TRBD1 (6 bases). This CDR3 contains 14 residues. Germline CDR1 and CDR2: KGHSH and LQKENI. V was shortened by 0 bases and J by 5 bases, with 10 bases between the two germline ends. The CDR3 region is CASSPPTGMETQYF. In DNA, the CDR3 is TGTGCCAGCTCACCACCAACAGGGATGGAGACCCAGTACTTC.

This chain links TRBV18 with TRBJ2-7, with 8 bases aligning to TRBD1. Germline assignment: CDR1 KGHSH and CDR2 LQKENI. CDR3 length: 18 amino acids. V was pared by 3 bases and J by 8 bases, with 21 bases of the junction left unmatched. For the CDR3, the DNA is TGTGCCAGCTCACCGATATTATCCGGGACAGGAACCTTATGGAAGCAGTACTTC. The encoded protein is CASSPILSGTGTLWKQYF.

This clone was seen just once. V gene TRBV13 combines with J gene TRBJ2-3; 8 nucleotides align to TRBD2. The junction had 5 bases not matched to a gene; V was cut back by 1 base and J by 2 bases. The CDR3 length is 16 residues. Germline CDR1 PRHDT, CDR2 FYEKMQ (reference sequence). The CDR3 DNA reads TGTGCCAGCAGCTTAGAAGTCGGGGGGGCCACAGATACGCAGTATTTT. This sequence encodes CASSLEVGGATDTQYF.

The chain combines TRBV27 with TRBJ2-7; D uncertain. This CDR3 contains 15 residues. Germline V gene lookup returns CDR1 MNHEY and CDR2 SMNVEV (reference sequence). V lost 5 bases, J lost 0 bases, and 14 bases lay in between. The chain's CDR3 is CASSPTPYYSYEQYF. CDR3 sequence (DNA): TGTGCCAGCAGTCCTACACCTTACTACTCCTACGAGCAGTACTTC.

The V gene is TRBV6-6, the J gene TRBJ2-1; D may be TRBD1 (6 bases). The CDR3 has 16 residues. CDR1 and CDR2 (germline): MNHNY, SVGAGI (reference sequence). Between the trimmed V and J ends, which lost 5 bases and 9 bases, there was a span of 23 bases. The CDR3 is CASSTGSGTPVGEQFF. CDR3 sequence (DNA): TGTGCCAGCAGTACGGGCTCCGGGACACCGGTCGGTGAGCAGTTCTTC.

This clone was counted a single time. The chain has TRBV12-3 or TRBV12-4 and TRBJ1-2; D possibly corresponds to TRBD1 (6 bases). Trimming pared 6 bases from V and 7 bases from J, leaving 12 bases between. There are 12 residues in the CDR3. CDR3 sequence reads: CASSDRISGYTF. CDR3 DNA sequence: TGTGCCAGCAGCGACAGGATATCTGGCTACACCTTC.

CDR3 nucleotides: TGTGCCAGCAGTACTACCACATACCAGGGAGCTTTCTTT. Translating gives CASSTTTYQGAFF. The chain is built from TRBV12-3 or TRBV12-4 and TRBJ1-1; tentatively, D is TRBD1 (5 bases). The CDR3 has 13 residues. V lost 5 bases, J lost 10 bases, and 17 bases lay in between.

The rearrangement links TRBV7-2 to TRBJ2-7; D is unresolved. The germline V gene encodes CDR1 SGHTA and CDR2 FQGNSA. The CDR3 has 13 amino acids. V was cut by 3 bases and J by 1 base, with 7 bases left in between. Here the CDR3 reads CASSFVRSYEQYF. The CDR3 DNA is TGTGCCAGCAGCTTCGTCCGGTCCTACGAGCAGTACTTC.

The V and J genes are TRBV6-4 and TRBJ2-1; 9 bases fit TRBD1. After removal of 3 bases from V and 6 bases from J, the junction contained 9 bases not matched to a gene. Germline CDR1 is MRHNA and CDR2 is SNTAGT. The length of the CDR3 is 16 residues. CDR3 region: CASSESGTGFSNEQFF. CDR3 DNA: TGTGCCAGCAGTGAATCCGGGACAGGGTTTAGCAATGAGCAGTTCTTC.

The chain is built from TRBV18 and TRBJ1-5, with 7 bases lining up with TRBD1. Trimming removed 2 bases from V and 0 bases from J; junction bases left unmatched: 4. The CDR3 has 16 residues. From germline, CDR1 is KGHSH and CDR2 LQKENI. The CDR3 sequence: CASSPTGDPSNQPQHF. CDR3 DNA sequence: TGTGCCAGCTCACCAACAGGGGACCCTAGCAATCAGCCCCAGCATTTT.

The genes are TRBV6-6 and TRBJ2-1, with D uncertain. The germline V and J ends were trimmed by 11 bases and 4 bases, with 12 bases remaining between them. The CDR3 consists of 12 residues. Germline V CDR1 and CDR2: MNHNY, SVGAGI (reference sequence). This chain's CDR3 is CACQVGYNEQFF. The CDR3 region has the DNA TGTGCCTGCCAGGTGGGTTACAATGAGCAGTTCTTC.

Concerning this clone itself: This specimen includes other DNA sequences encoding the same CDR3. V gene TRBV18 combines with J gene TRBJ2-7; 8 bases fit TRBD1. With 3 bases clipped from V and 3 bases from J, the junction kept 1 base outside the gene matches. In germline, CDR1 is KGHSH, CDR2 LQKENI. The CDR3 is 13 amino acids. DNA of the CDR3: TGTGCCAGCTCACCGGACAGGGACTACGAGCAGTACTTC. Protein: CASSPDRDYEQYF.